This T cell receptor (beta chain) comes out of a study of T-cell memory formation after mild COVID-19. Via MiXCR, TCRdb re-called the 5' RACE reads, giving one row per CDR3 protein. The table has fewer than 350,000 distinct CDR3 sequences, about 20% seen once. Germline V lookup: CDR1 SQVTM, CDR2 ANQGSEA. V lost 3 bases and J 5 bases, leaving 13 bases between the germline ends. The CDR3 is made up of 13 amino acids. Details on this clonotype: Its antigen is unidentified.

General study points: A second wave expanding day 15 to 37 was CD4+-biased; contracting clones were balanced. Contracting CD4+ clones sat mainly in CM and EM; CD8+ in EMRA. Clones from the second wave (peaking day 37) had unconfirmed SARS-CoV-2 specificity. Pre-infection memory harbored some responding clones, suggesting cross-reactive memory joined.

The rearrangement joins TRBV29-1 to TRBJ2-5; weak D call: TRBD2 (5 bases). The sequencing sample was made of PBMCs or a T cell subset sorted from them (not recorded which). This clonotype originated in a man in his late teens or twenties who had mild COVID-19 (a few samples of this study predate the infection). Cell type and time point are not known. The CDR3 region is CSVDRTVRETQYF. The DNA for the CDR3 is TGCAGCGTTGATCGGACTGTTCGCGAGACCCAGTACTTC. Together with reference TRBV29-1 and TRBJ2-5, the CDR3 gives the full variable domain: SAVISQKPSRDICQRGTSLTIQCQVDSQVTMMFWYRQQPGQSLTLIATANQGSEATYESGFVIDKFPISRPNLTFSTLTVSNMSPEDSSIYLCSVDRTVRETQYFGPGTRLLVL.